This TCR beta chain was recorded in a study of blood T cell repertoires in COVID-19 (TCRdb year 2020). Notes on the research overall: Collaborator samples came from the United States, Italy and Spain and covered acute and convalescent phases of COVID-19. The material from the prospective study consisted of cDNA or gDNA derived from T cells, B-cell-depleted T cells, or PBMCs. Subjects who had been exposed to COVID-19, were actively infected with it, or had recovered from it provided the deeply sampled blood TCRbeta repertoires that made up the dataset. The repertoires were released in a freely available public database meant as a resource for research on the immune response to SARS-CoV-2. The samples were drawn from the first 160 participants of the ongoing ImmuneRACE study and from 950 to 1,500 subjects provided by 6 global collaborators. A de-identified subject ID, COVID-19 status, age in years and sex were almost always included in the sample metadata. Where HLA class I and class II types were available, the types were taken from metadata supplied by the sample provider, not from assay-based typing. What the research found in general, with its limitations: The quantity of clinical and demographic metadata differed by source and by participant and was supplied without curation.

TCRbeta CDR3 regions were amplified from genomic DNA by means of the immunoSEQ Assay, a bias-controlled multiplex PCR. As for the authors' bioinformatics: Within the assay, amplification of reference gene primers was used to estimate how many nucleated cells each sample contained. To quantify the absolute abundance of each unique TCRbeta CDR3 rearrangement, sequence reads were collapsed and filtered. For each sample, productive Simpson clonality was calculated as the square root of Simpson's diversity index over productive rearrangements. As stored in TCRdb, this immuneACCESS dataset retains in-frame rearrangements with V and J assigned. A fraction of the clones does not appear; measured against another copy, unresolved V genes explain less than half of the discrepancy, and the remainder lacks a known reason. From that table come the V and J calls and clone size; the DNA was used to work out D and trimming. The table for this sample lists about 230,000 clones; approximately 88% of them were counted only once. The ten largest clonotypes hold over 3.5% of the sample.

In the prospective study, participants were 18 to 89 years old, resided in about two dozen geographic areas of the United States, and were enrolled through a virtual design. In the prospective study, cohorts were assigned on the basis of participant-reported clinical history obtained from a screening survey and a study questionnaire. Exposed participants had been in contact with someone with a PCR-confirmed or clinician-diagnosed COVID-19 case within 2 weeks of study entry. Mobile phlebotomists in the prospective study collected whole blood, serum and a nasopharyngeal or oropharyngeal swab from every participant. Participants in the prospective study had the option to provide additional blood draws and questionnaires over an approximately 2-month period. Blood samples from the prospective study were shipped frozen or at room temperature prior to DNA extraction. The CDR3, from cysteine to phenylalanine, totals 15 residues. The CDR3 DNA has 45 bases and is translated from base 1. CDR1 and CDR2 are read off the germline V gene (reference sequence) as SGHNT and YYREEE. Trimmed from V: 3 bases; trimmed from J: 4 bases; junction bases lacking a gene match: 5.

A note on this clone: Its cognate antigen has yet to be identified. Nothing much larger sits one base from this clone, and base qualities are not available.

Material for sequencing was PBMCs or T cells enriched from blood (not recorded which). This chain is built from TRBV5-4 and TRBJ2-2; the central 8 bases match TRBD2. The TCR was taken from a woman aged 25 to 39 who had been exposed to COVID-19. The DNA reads TGTGCCAGCAGCTCCCAGCGGGAGCCCACCGGGGAGCTGTTTTTT. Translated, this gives CASSSQREPTGELFF.